Sequencing of this TCR beta chain was carried out in a study of blood T cell repertoires in COVID-19. Overall study context: Acute and convalescent COVID-19 specimens originated in the United States, Italy and Spain.

Authors' methods: The assay estimated nucleated cells by amplifying reference gene primers. Sequencing used immunoSEQ multiplex PCR; TCRdb keeps in-frame clones, though not all of them. That table is the source of V, J and clone size, and D and trimming were worked out from the DNA. The sample includes some 150,000 clones, around 86% of them seen just once. This receptor was taken from a human donor in a cohort sampled during active COVID-19. Material: peripheral blood.

The CDR3 nucleotides are TGTGCCAGCAGCCGTACGGGACTAGCGGGCCGCAATGAGCAGTTCTTC. Its translation: CASSRTGLAGRNEQFF. This chain connects TRBV7-3 to TRBJ2-1; 12 bases are shared with TRBD2. CDR1 is SGHTA and CDR2 is FQGTGA in the germline V gene. V trimming: 5 bases; J trimming: 6 bases; junction bases outside the gene matches: 8. The CDR3 totals 16 residues.